Below, 27 T cell receptor beta chains from the same sample are listed, as sequenced in a study of blood T cells in healthy people across ages. Through a sample-barcoded 5' primer and a J-beta primer mix, a second PCR was run for 7 to 11 cycles. TCRdb independently ran MiXCR on the 5' RACE reads; one entry per CDR3 protein. Of roughly 700,000 distinct CDR3 sequences in the sample, 32% were seen once. Sequencing was done on a sample of blood. These TCRs come from a woman over 75 in good health.

This sequence joins TRBV5-1 and TRBJ1-4; a weak D match, TRBD1 (5 bases). Looked up from germline, CDR1 is SGHRS and CDR2 is YFSETQ. The V and J ends lost 8 bases and 4 bases respectively, with 18 bases between them. This CDR3 spans 15 amino acids. CDR3 bases: TGCGCCAGTCATGCCCGGGACCGTGTTAATGAAAAACTGTTTTTT. It yields the protein CASHARDRVNEKLFF. The complete variable domain, with remaining parts taken from reference TRBV5-1 and TRBJ1-4, reads KAGVTQTPRYLIKTRGQQVTLSCSPISGHRSVSWYQQTPGQGLQFLFEYFSETQRNKGNFPGRFSGRQFSNSRSEMNVSTLELGDSALYLCASHARDRVNEKLFFGSGTQLSVL.

The sample holds a few counts of this clonotype. The chain employs TRBV3-1 and TRBJ1-5; tentative D call: TRBD1 (6 bases). The CDR3 length is 13 residues. The germline V gene encodes CDR1 LGHDT and CDR2 YNNKEL (reference sequence). The V gene lost 4 bases and the J gene lost 7 bases, with 11 bases spanning the gap. The CDR3 sequence: CASSPLGAQPQHF. CDR3 coding DNA: TGTGCCAGCAGCCCGTTGGGGGCCCAGCCCCAGCATTTT.

There are many counts of this clonotype. The chain is built from TRBV11-2 and TRBJ2-7; D not resolved. V lost 2 bases to trimming and J lost 0 bases, with 14 bases between them. This CDR3 region has 16 residues. Per germline, CDR1 SGHAT and CDR2 FQNNGV. Here the CDR3 reads CASSLSLPGRSYEQYF. The CDR3 DNA reads as TGTGCCAGCAGCTTAAGTCTCCCGGGCCGCTCCTACGAGCAGTACTTC.

This clonotype was observed many times. The V and J genes are TRBV12-3 or TRBV12-4 and TRBJ2-6, with D possibly TRBD2 on 5 matching bases. The V end was cut by 3 bases, the J end by 2 bases, with 8 bases between. CDR3 length: 15 amino acids. CDR3 sequence (DNA): TGTGCCAGCAGTTTGGGAGAGACTGGGGCCAACGTCCTGACTTTC. It specifies CASSLGETGANVLTF.

This clonotype has ten or more counts. This chain uses TRBV12-3 or TRBV12-4 with TRBJ2-1, with D perhaps matching TRBD1 (5 bases). V was clipped by 3 bases and J by 1 base, with 16 bases between them. The CDR3 contains 17 residues. The CDR3 nucleotides read TGTGCCAGCAGTTTGGGGCCCATAACCCGTTCCTACAATGAGCAGTTCTTC. Translated: CASSLGPITRSYNEQFF.

This clonotype was recorded a few times. The J gene is TRBJ1-5, the V gene TRBV12-3 or TRBV12-4; D unresolved. The V and J ends lost 2 bases and 3 bases respectively, with 8 bases between them. CDR3 size: 14 residues. The CDR3 loop reads CASSLRRDNQPQHF. In DNA form, the CDR3 reads TGTGCCAGCAGTTTACGGCGGGACAATCAGCCCCAGCATTTT.

This clonotype has at least ten counts. The CDR3 loop reads CASSLGGFNTEAFF. The CDR3 DNA reads TGTGCCAGCAGCTTAGGAGGGTTCAACACTGAAGCTTTCTTT. This chain links TRBV7-2 with TRBJ1-1; D not resolved. V gave up 1 base and J gave up 2 bases, with 8 bases separating them. Germline V gene lookup returns CDR1 SGHTA and CDR2 FQGNSA. The CDR3 totals 14 residues.

The chain links TRBV9 to TRBJ1-6, with D possibly matching TRBD1 (6 bases). This CDR3 contains 15 residues. CDR1 is SGDLS, CDR2 YYNGEE, per germline. V was cut by 2 bases and J by 7 bases, with 13 bases left in between. The DNA of the CDR3 is TGTGCCAGCAGCGTCAGGGGAAGTGGGAATTCACCCCTCCACTTT. Protein sequence: CASSVRGSGNSPLHF.

The J gene is TRBJ2-7, the V gene TRBV6-2 or TRBV6-3, with 7 bases identical to TRBD2. The CDR3 has 14 residues. Trimming at V came to 4 bases and at J to 5 bases, leaving 8 bases not matched to a gene. In germline, CDR1 is MNHEY, CDR2 SVGEGT. The CDR3 bases are TGTGCCAGCAGTTCTCGGGGAGCGGGGCACGAGCAGTACTTC. This translates into CASSSRGAGHEQYF.

At least ten counts were recorded for this clonotype. The chain's CDR3 is CASSPLAGGHNEQFF. In DNA form, the CDR3 reads TGTGCCAGCAGTCCTCTAGCGGGGGGGCACAATGAGCAGTTCTTC. J is TRBJ2-1 and V is TRBV6-1, with 12 bases fitting TRBD2. CDR3 size: 15 residues. CDR1 MNHNS and CDR2 SASEGT come from the germline V gene. Trimming removed 5 bases from V and 5 bases from J; junction bases left unmatched: 4.

This clonotype was seen at least ten times. The CDR3 reads CASSPIAGSANEKLFF. CDR3 DNA sequence: TGTGCCAGCTCACCAATTGCGGGGTCAGCGAATGAAAAACTGTTTTTT. The rearrangement links TRBV18 to TRBJ1-4; D uncertain. The CDR3 length is 16 residues. Trimming removed 2 bases at V and 5 bases at J, with 15 bases between. Germline loops: CDR1 KGHSH, CDR2 LQKENI.

Many counts were recorded for this clonotype. J is TRBJ2-1 and V is TRBV9, with D possibly being TRBD2 (5 bases). This CDR3 has 15 residues. The germline V gene encodes CDR1 SGDLS and CDR2 YYNGEE. V was clipped by 0 bases and J by 5 bases, with 12 bases between them. CDR3 sequence reads: CASSVGTMRDNEQFF. The CDR3 DNA is TGTGCCAGCAGCGTAGGGACCATGAGGGACAATGAGCAGTTCTTC. The full variable domain, completed using reference TRBV9 and TRBJ2-1, is DSGVTQTPKHLITATGQRVTLRCSPRSGDLSVYWYQQSLDQGLQFLIQYYNGEERAKGNILERFSAQQFPDLHSELNLSSLELGDSALYFCASSVGTMRDNEQFFGPGTRLTVL.

As to this clonotype: This sequence may be a read error, since a much larger clone differs from it by one base. The rearrangement links TRBV6-2 or TRBV6-3 to TRBJ2-5, with D possibly matching TRBD2 (6 bases). Trimming removed 7 bases at V and 0 bases at J, with 9 bases between. This CDR3 is 13 amino acids long. Per germline, CDR1 MNHEY and CDR2 SVGEGT. The CDR3 DNA sequence: TGTGCCAGCAAAGGAGGGTACCAAGAGACCCAGTACTTC. It translates to CASKGGYQETQYF.

On this clonotype itself: Possible read error: a much larger clone is one base away. The chain is built from TRBV20-1 and TRBJ2-7, with TRBD2 as a possible D gene (5 bases). Germline CDR1 is DFQATT and CDR2 is SNEGSKA (reference sequence). The CDR3 sequence is 14 residues long. Trimming pared 3 bases from V and 1 base from J, leaving 13 bases between. CDR3 in amino acids: CSASDGVASYEQYF. The CDR3 DNA is TGCAGTGCTAGTGACGGGGTGGCTTCCTACGAGCAGTACTTC.

At least ten counts were recorded for this clonotype. The chain combines TRBV6-5 with TRBJ2-7; D remains unclear. Germline CDR1 is MNHEY and CDR2 is SVGAGI. V lost 7 bases and J 5 bases, leaving 21 bases between the germline ends. This CDR3 contains 15 residues. The DNA for the CDR3 is TGTGCCAGCACTCTCTTGGGAAGGGAAGGGAACGAGCAGTACTTC. This encodes CASTLLGREGNEQYF.

This chain links TRBV7-2 with TRBJ2-5; the match to TRBD2 covers 7 bases. The germline V gene has CDR1 SGHTA and CDR2 FQGNSA. V shed 2 bases and J 0 bases; nucleotides not matched to a gene: 3. This CDR3 is 15 amino acids long. The CDR3 region is CASSLYRGDQETQYF. CDR3 DNA sequence: TGTGCCAGCAGCTTATATCGGGGGGACCAAGAGACCCAGTACTTC.

The CDR3 here is CASSLRVARERGTDTQYF. CDR3 in DNA: TGCGCCAGCAGCTTGCGAGTGGCAAGGGAACGAGGCACAGATACGCAGTATTTT. The chain couples TRBV5-1 to TRBJ2-3; no clear D. Germline assignment: CDR1 SGHRS and CDR2 YFSETQ. V lost 1 base and J 1 base, leaving 19 bases between the germline ends. The CDR3 totals 18 residues.

The chain joins TRBV12-5 to TRBJ2-4; D is possibly TRBD1 (6 bases). Judging by the DNA end, TRBJ2-7 fits better; the J call may be wrong. This CDR3 has 17 amino acids. In germline, CDR1 is LGHNT, CDR2 FRNRAP. CDR3: CASGLVKGQQGSYEQYF. The CDR3 DNA reads TGTGCTAGTGGTTTGGTAAAAGGCCAACAGGGTTCTTACGAGCAGTACTTC.

This sequence joins TRBV10-3 and TRBJ2-3; D gene uncertain. In germline, CDR1 is ENHRY, CDR2 SYGVKD. V lost 5 bases and J 5 bases, leaving 8 bases between the germline ends. The CDR3 sequence is 12 residues long. The CDR3 loop reads CAISPHQDTQYF. DNA of the CDR3: TGTGCCATCAGTCCCCACCAAGATACGCAGTATTTT.

CDR3 protein: CASRGEETQYF. The DNA of the CDR3 is TGTGCCAGCAGGGGGGAGGAGACCCAGTACTTC. This chain connects TRBV6-1 to TRBJ2-5; D tentatively reads TRBD1 or TRBD2 (5 bases each). Deletions cut 6 bases from V and 5 bases from J, with 7 bases between. The CDR3 is 11 residues long. Germline values: CDR1 MNHNS, CDR2 SASEGT.

This clonotype has ten or more counts. The gene calls are TRBV29-1 and TRBJ1-4; 7 bases align to TRBD1. The CDR3 loop spans 14 amino acids. Trimming removed 2 bases from V and 8 bases from J; junction bases left unmatched: 8. CDR1 is SQVTM, CDR2 ANQGSEA, per germline. CDR3 in amino acids: CSVEPGRGNEKLFF. Written as DNA, the CDR3 is TGCAGCGTTGAACCCGGCAGGGGGAACGAAAAACTGTTTTTT. The full variable domain, in which reference TRBV29-1 and TRBJ1-4 provide the parts outside the CDR3, is SAVISQKPSRDICQRGTSLTIQCQVDSQVTMMFWYRQQPGQSLTLIATANQGSEATYESGFVIDKFPISRPNLTFSTLTVSNMSPEDSSIYLCSVEPGRGNEKLFFGSGTQLSVL.

This rearrangement joins TRBV7-9 to TRBJ2-2; possible D gene TRBD1, 7 bases. Germline V lookup: CDR1 SEHNR, CDR2 FQNEAQ (reference sequence). The ends were cut back, 5 bases at V and 0 bases at J, with 16 bases in the middle. This CDR3 contains 17 residues. CDR3 region: CASSTQGGLSNTGELFF. As DNA, the CDR3 is TGTGCCAGCAGCACCCAGGGGGGACTTTCGAACACCGGGGAGCTGTTTTTT. Full variable domain (outside the CDR3, taken from reference TRBV7-9 and TRBJ2-2): DTGVSQNPRHKITKRGQNVTFRCDPISEHNRLYWYRQTLGQGPEFLTYFQNEAQLEKSRLLSDRFSAERPKGSFSTLEIQRTEQGDSAMYLCASSTQGGLSNTGELFFGEGSRLTVL.

This clonotype was seen a few times. The gene calls are TRBV12-3 or TRBV12-4 and TRBJ1-5; the match to TRBD1 covers 7 bases. The J segment lost 4 bases and the V segment lost 3 bases, leaving 12 bases of the junction unmatched. The length of the CDR3 is 17 residues. The CDR3 region is CASSFPSGGGWNQPQHF. The CDR3 coding sequence is TGTGCCAGCAGTTTTCCTTCGGGAGGGGGCTGGAATCAGCCCCAGCATTTT.

This clonotype showed up many times. The J gene is TRBJ1-5, the V gene TRBV20-1; 7 bases match TRBD1. V shed 0 bases, J shed 7 bases, and the junction held 9 bases outside the gene matches. In germline, CDR1 is DFQATT, CDR2 SNEGSKA (reference sequence). The CDR3 contains 15 residues. This CDR3 is CSARDPTGPRQPQHF. CDR3 nucleotides: TGCAGTGCTAGAGATCCGACAGGGCCACGGCAGCCCCAGCATTTT.

This clonotype was recorded once. The chain couples TRBV20-1 to TRBJ2-5; D is perhaps TRBD2 (7 bases). This CDR3 region has 15 residues. Trimming took 6 bases from V and 5 from J, leaving 22 bases between them. Germline V gene data show CDR1 as DFQATT and CDR2 as SNEGSKA (reference sequence). The CDR3 sequence is CSALGSRGARETQYF. The CDR3 DNA reads TGCAGTGCGCTGGGTAGCCGGGGGGCCCGGGAGACCCAGTACTTC.

Note on this clonotype: At one end the junction does not follow the germline gene, possibly because of a read error. The gene calls are TRBV7-3 and TRBJ2-2, with a weak D call TRBD2 (5 bases). From germline, CDR1 is SGHTA and CDR2 FQGTGA. This CDR3 spans 13 amino acids. The CDR3 is CASRYTNTGERFF. The CDR3 region has the DNA TGTGCCAGCAGATATACGAACACCGGGGAGCGGTTTTTT.

J is TRBJ2-6 and V is TRBV28; D is unresolved. Germline values: CDR1 MDHEN, CDR2 SYDVKM. V gave up 2 bases and J gave up 5 bases, with 13 bases separating them. CDR3 size: 16 residues. CDR3 nucleotides: TGTGCCAGCAGTTTAGGTGGGGTATCTAGGGCCAACGTCCTGACTTTC. It yields the protein CASSLGGVSRANVLTF.